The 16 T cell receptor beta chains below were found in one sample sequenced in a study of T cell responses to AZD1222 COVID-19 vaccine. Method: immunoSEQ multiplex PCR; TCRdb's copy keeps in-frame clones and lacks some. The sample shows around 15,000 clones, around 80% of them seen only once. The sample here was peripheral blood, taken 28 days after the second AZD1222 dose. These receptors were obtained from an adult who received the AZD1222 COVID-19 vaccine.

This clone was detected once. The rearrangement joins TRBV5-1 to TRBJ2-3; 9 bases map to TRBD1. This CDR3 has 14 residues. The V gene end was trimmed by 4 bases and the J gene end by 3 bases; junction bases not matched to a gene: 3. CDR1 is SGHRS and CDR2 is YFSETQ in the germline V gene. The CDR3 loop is CASSAGQGTDTQYF. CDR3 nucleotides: TGCGCCAGCAGCGCGGGACAGGGAACAGATACGCAGTATTTT.

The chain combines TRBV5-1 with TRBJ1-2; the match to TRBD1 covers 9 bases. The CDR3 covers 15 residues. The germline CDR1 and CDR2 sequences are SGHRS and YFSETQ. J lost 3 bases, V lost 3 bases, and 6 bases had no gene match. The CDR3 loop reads CASSWADRGDYGYTF. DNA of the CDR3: TGCGCCAGCAGCTGGGCTGACAGGGGGGACTATGGCTACACCTTC.

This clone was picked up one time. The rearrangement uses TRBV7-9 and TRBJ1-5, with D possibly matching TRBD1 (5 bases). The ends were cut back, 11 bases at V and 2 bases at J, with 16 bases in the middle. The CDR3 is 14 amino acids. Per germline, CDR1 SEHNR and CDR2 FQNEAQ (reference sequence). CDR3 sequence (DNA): TGTGCCTCCGGACGGGGGTATGGCAATCAGCCCCAGCATTTT. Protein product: CASGRGYGNQPQHF.

The CDR3 is CAWSRGRDEQFF. DNA for the CDR3: TGTGCCTGGAGTCGGGGAAGGGATGAGCAGTTCTTC. The chain carries TRBV30 and TRBJ2-1; D is perhaps TRBD2 (5 bases). From germline, CDR1 is GTSNPN and CDR2 SVGIG (reference sequence). Trimming shortened V by 2 bases and J by 8 bases, and 10 bases separated the two germline ends. This CDR3 contains 12 residues.

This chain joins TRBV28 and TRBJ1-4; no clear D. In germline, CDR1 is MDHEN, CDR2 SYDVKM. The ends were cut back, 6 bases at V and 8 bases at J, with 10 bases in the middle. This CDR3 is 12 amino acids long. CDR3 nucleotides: TGTGCCAGCAGCCAAGACCTGGAAAAACTGTTTTTT. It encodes CASSQDLEKLFF.

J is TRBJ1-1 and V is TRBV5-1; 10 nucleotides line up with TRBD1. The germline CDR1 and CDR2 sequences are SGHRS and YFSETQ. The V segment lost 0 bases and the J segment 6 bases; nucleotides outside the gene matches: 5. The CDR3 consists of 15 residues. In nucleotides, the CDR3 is TGCGCCAGCAGCTTGGGTGGACAGGGGGTCGCTGAAGCTTTCTTT. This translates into CASSLGGQGVAEAFF.

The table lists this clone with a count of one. The CDR3 nucleotides are TGCGCCAGCAGTCGTGGAGGGGGACAGCAAGAGACCCAGTACTTC. Protein sequence: CASSRGGGQQETQYF. This chain links TRBV5-1 with TRBJ2-5, with a weak D call TRBD1 (7 bases). The germline CDR1 and CDR2 sequences are SGHRS and YFSETQ. The CDR3 runs 15 residues. Trimming removed 5 bases at V and 2 bases at J, with 16 bases between.

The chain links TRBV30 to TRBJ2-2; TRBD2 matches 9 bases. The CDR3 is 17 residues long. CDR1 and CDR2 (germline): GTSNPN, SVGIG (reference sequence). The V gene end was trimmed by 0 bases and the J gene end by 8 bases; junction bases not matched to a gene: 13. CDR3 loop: CAWSVAPSRGGGGELFF. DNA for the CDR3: TGTGCCTGGAGTGTAGCTCCCTCGCGGGGGGGCGGTGGGGAGCTGTTTTTT.

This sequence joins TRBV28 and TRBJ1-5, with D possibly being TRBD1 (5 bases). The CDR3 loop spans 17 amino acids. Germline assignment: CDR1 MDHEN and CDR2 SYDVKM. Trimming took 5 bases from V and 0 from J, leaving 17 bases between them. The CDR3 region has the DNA TGTGCCAGCAGTCTACGCTCGGGGGTCTATAGCAATCAGCCCCAGCATTTT. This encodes CASSLRSGVYSNQPQHF.

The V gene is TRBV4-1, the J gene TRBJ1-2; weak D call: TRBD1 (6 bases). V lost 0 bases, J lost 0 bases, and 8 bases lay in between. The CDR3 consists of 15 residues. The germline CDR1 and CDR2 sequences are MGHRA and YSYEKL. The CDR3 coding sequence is TGCGCCAGCAGCCAAGACAGGGGAGCTAACTATGGCTACACCTTC. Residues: CASSQDRGANYGYTF.

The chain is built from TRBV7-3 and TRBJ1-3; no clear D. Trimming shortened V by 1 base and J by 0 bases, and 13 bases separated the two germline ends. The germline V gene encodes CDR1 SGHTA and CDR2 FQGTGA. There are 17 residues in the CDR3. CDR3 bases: TGTGCCAGCAGCTTAATGGGCAACTCCAACTCTGGAAACACCATATATTTT. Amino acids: CASSLMGNSNSGNTIYF.

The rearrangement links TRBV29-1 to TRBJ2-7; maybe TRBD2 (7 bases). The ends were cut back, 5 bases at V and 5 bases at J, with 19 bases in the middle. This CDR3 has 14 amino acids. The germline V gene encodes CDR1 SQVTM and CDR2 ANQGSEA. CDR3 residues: CSVRRLGEGDEQYF. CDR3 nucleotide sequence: TGCAGCGTTCGAAGACTCGGGGAGGGGGACGAGCAGTACTTC.

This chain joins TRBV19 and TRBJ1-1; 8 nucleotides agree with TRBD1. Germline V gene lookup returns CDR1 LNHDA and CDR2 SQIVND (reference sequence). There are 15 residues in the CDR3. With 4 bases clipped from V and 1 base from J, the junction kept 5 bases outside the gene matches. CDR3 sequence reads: CASSTPGTGNTEAFF. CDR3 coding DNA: TGTGCCAGTAGTACTCCCGGGACAGGGAACACTGAAGCTTTCTTT.

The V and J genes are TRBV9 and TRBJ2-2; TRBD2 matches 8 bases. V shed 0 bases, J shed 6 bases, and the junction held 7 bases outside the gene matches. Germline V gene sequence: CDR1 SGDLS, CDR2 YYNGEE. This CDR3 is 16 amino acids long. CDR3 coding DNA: TGTGCCAGCAGCGTAGCTCTCGGGACTAGGCCCGGGGAGCTGTTTTTT. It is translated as CASSVALGTRPGELFF.

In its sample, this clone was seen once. CDR3 in amino acids: CAISGRGLGDEQYF. The CDR3 DNA reads as TGTGCCATCAGTGGGCGGGGTTTGGGAGACGAGCAGTACTTC. V usage is TRBV10-3 and J usage is TRBJ2-7; perhaps TRBD2 as D (6 bases). V was cut by 4 bases and J by 5 bases, with 15 bases left in between. Germline lookup yields CDR1 ENHRY and CDR2 SYGVKD. The CDR3 is 14 residues long.

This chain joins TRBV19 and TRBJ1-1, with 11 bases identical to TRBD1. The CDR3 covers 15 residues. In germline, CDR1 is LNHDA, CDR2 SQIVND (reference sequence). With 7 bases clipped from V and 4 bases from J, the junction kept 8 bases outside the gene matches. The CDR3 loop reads CASKSTGQGGTEAFF. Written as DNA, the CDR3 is TGTGCCAGTAAATCAACGGGACAGGGGGGCACTGAAGCTTTCTTT. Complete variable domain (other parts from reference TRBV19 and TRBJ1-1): DGGITQSPKYLFRKEGQNVTLSCEQNLNHDAMYWYRQDPGQGLRLIYYSQIVNDFQKGDIAEGYSVSREKKESFPLTVTSAQKNPTAFYLCASKSTGQGGTEAFFGQGTRLTVV.